Included here is one TCR beta chain sequence, with context. The data stem from a study of blood T cell repertoires in COVID-19. Sequencing used immunoSEQ multiplex PCR; TCRdb keeps in-frame clones, though not all of them. Of over 300,000 clones listed, 87% are singletons. Participants, about 18 to 90 years old, spanned approximately 25 US areas. Clinical history reported by participants formed the basis on which cohorts were assigned. The receptor comes from a woman in her 30s who had recovered from COVID-19. What was sequenced was PBMCs or T cells enriched from blood (not recorded which).

The CDR3 DNA is TGTGCCATCAGTGAGCTGGGGGCGCCCGCTGAAGCTTTCTTT. It encodes CAISELGAPAEAFF. This sequence joins TRBV10-3 and TRBJ1-1; D possibly corresponds to TRBD1 (6 bases). Germline V CDR1 and CDR2: ENHRY, SYGVKD. This CDR3 has 14 residues. V lost 2 bases and J 6 bases, leaving 13 bases between the germline ends.